This TCR beta chain comes out of a study of T cells in localized non-small cell lung cancer. This clone is a singleton in its sample. Germline CDR1 and CDR2: MGHRA and YSYEKL. Deletions cut 3 bases from V and 2 bases from J, with 16 bases between. This CDR3 is built from 16 residues. Generated by immunoSEQ multiplex PCR, the TCRdb table keeps only in-frame clones and is missing some. The repertoire holds around 55,000 clones, with around nine tenths as singletons. This clonotype was sampled from a female donor with stage II lung adenocarcinoma. This sequence joins TRBV4-1 and TRBJ1-2; D is undetermined. The starting material was PBMCs, obtained before any cancer treatment. The DNA of the CDR3 is TGCGCCAGCAGCCACGCAGGCACACTTGACAACTATGGCTACACCTTC. Translating it yields CASSHAGTLDNYGYTF.